The present T cell receptor (beta chain) was sequenced within a study of T cell repertoires in cytomegalovirus infection. Study details: Indications came from public TCR beta signatures; they pointed to CMV infection and to a matching HLA type. General study results and limits: HLA-C-restricted TCR beta clonotypes specific for CMV led the ex vivo response.

This clonotype was counted only a few times. Its matching antigen is unknown. The CDR3 covers 16 residues. CDR1 SEHNR and CDR2 FQNEAQ come from the germline V gene (reference sequence). V shed 4 bases and J shed 3 bases, with 19 bases lying between them. TCRdb independently ran MiXCR on the reads; one entry per CDR3 protein. The sample records around 900,000 distinct CDR3 sequences, approximately 31% being singletons. The specimen was cultured CD8+ T cells from PBMCs, collected from culture after CMV antigen stimulation. This receptor was identified in a human donor in good health (CMV status not recorded). Some clones in this sample may be carry-over from other donors' samples. The V call is TRBV7-9, the J call TRBJ2-7, with a weak D call TRBD2 (6 bases). CDR3 sequence reads: CASSSLSPGGYYEQYF. CDR3 coding DNA: TGTGCCAGCAGCTCATTATCACCCGGGGGATACTACGAGCAGTACTTC. Combining the CDR3 with reference TRBV7-9 and TRBJ2-7 gives the whole variable domain DTGVSQNPRHKITKRGQNVTFRCDPISEHNRLYWYRQTLGQGPEFLTYFQNEAQLEKSRLLSDRFSAERPKGSFSTLEIQRTEQGDSAMYLCASSSLSPGGYYEQYFGPGTRLTVT.